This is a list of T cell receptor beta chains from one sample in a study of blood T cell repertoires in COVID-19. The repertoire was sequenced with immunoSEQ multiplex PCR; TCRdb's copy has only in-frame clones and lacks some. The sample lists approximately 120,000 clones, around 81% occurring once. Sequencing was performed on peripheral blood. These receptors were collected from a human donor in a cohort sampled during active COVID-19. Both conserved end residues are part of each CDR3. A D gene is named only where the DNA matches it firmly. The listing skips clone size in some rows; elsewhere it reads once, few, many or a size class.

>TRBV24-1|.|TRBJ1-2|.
TGTGCCACCAGTGAAGGGAGCGGCTATGGCTACACCTTC
CATSEGSGYGYTF
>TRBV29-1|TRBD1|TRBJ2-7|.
TGCAGCGTCGACGACAGGGGTCTTGACGAGCAGTACTTC
CSVDDRGLDEQYF
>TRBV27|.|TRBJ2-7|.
TGTGCCAGCAGTTTAGGGCACGAGCAGTACTTC
CASSLGHEQYF
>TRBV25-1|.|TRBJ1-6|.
TGTGCCAGCAGTGAACCGCGGGGCCTTTCACCCCTCCACTTT
CASSEPRGLSPLHF
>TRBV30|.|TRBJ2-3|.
TGTGCCTGGAGTGTTTACGGTTCCACAGATACGCAGTATTTT
CAWSVYGSTDTQYF
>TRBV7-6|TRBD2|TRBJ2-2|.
TGTGCCAGCAGCTCGGGGGGGACTAGCGGGGCGAACACCGGGGAGCTGTTTTTT
CASSSGGTSGANTGELFF
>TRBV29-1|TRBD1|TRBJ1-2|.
TGCAGCGTTCGGGACAGCCTGCATCTTGGCTACACCTTC
CSVRDSLHLGYTF
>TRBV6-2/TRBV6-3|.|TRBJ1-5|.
TGTGCCAGCAGTTACGGTGACAGTAATCAGCCCCAGCATTTT
CASSYGDSNQPQHF
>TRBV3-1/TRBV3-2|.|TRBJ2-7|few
TGTGCCAGCAGCCAAAGACAAACGGGGTACGAGCAGTACTTC
CASSQRQTGYEQYF
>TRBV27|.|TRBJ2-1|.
TGTGCCAGCAGTCCGCGGGATCTGGGACCGGGCAATGAGCAGTTCTTC
CASSPRDLGPGNEQFF
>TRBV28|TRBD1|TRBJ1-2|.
TGTGCCAGCAGTTTGGACAGGCACTATGGCTACACCTTC
CASSLDRHYGYTF
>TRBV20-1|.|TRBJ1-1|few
TGCAGTGCTCCCGTTGACACTGAAGCTTTCTTT
CSAPVDTEAFF
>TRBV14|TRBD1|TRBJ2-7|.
TGTGCCAGCAGCCAAGTCAGGACAGGGACCTACGAGCAGTACTTC
CASSQVRTGTYEQYF
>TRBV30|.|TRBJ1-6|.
TGTGCCTGGAGTCCAGGGTACTCACCCCTCCACTTT
CAWSPGYSPLHF
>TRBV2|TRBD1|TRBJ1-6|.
TGTGCCAGCAAGGCGGGACAGGAAATAGTCTCCTATAATTCACCCCTCCACTTT
CASKAGQEIVSYNSPLHF
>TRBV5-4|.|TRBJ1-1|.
TGTGCCAGCAGTGGACAGAGAATGAACACTGAAGCTTTCTTT
CASSGQRMNTEAFF
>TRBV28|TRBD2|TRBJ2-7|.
TGTGCCAGCACCGGGGGGGCCTTCTACGAGCAGTACTTC
CASTGGAFYEQYF
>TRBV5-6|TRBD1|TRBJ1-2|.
TGTGCCAGCAGCTTGGGCGGACAGGGGCCCTTTTATGGCTACACCTTC
CASSLGGQGPFYGYTF
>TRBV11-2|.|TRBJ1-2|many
TGTGCCAGCAGCGCCTCCCAGGGTTCCTATGGCTACACCTTC
CASSASQGSYGYTF
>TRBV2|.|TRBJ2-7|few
TGTGCCAGCAGTTTCGACAGACATAGCTCCTACGAGCAGTACTTC
CASSFDRHSSYEQYF
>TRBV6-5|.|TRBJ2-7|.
TGTGCCAGCAGTTACCAGTGGGGGGACGAGCAGTACTTC
CASSYQWGDEQYF
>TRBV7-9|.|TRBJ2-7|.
TGTGCCAGCAGCATCCACGGACAGAGGAACGAGCAGTACTTC
CASSIHGQRNEQYF
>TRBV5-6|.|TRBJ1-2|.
TGTGCCAGCAGCTTGGGGGGGCGCCACTATGGCTACACCTTC
CASSLGGRHYGYTF
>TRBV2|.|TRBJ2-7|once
TGTGCCAGCAGGGTGAGGGAGGAATTCAACGAGCAGTACTTC
CASRVREEFNEQYF
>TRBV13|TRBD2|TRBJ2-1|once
TGTGCCAGCAGCTTAGAGGCTAGCGGCTACAATGAGCAGTTCTTC
CASSLEASGYNEQFF
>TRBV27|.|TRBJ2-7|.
TGTGCCAGCAGTTCAGGGGTCCTCTCCTACGAGCAGTACTTC
CASSSGVLSYEQYF
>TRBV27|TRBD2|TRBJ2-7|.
TGTGCCAGCAGTTCCTCGAGGACAGGGGCAAGACTAGCGGGGGGCGCCCCTTACGAGCAGTACTTC
CASSSSRTGARLAGGAPYEQYF
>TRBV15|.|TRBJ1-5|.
TGTGCCACCAGAGAGCAGGGAGCGGGTCAGCCCCAGCATTTT
CATREQGAGQPQHF
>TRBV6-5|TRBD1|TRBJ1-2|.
TGTGCCAGCACCCCCTCGGCCGCAGGGGGAAATGGCTACACCTTC
CASTPSAAGGNGYTF
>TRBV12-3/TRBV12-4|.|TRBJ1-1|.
TGTGCCAGCAGTTTAGGCACAAAAGCTTTCTTT
CASSLGTKAFF
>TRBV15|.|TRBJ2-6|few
TGTGCCACCAGCGGCCGAGGCTTTCTGGGGGCCAACGTCCTGACTTTC
CATSGRGFLGANVLTF
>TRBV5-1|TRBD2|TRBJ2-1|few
TGCGCCAGCAGCGCAACTAGCGGGGGGGCTAGTGAGCAGTTCTTC
CASSATSGGASEQFF